What follows are 15 T cell receptor beta chains derived from one specimen sequenced in a study of beta chain features in type 1 diabetes. Study results and limitations: TCRB CDR3s from Type 1 diabetes patients were moderately but significantly shorter in all four CD4+ subsets.

The antigens of these receptors remain unknown. The study reverse transcribed the entire isolated RNA, so it sequenced expressed TCRB transcripts. Repertoires were generated with immunoSEQ multiplex PCR, while TCRdb's copy carries only in-frame clones and drops some. The sample shows roughly 330,000 clones, approximately 12% of them seen only once. Sequencing input: naive CD4+ T cells from blood. The receptors come from a woman younger than 35 with type 1 diabetes.

This clone was recorded a few times. The chain uses TRBV19 and TRBJ1-1; D not certain. Per germline, CDR1 LNHDA and CDR2 SQIVND (reference sequence). The germline V and J ends were trimmed by 5 bases and 1 base, with 11 bases remaining between them. The CDR3 is 14 residues long. The CDR3 sequence is CASSPFSENTEAFF. The CDR3 DNA reads as TGTGCCAGTAGTCCCTTTTCAGAGAACACTGAAGCTTTCTTT.

This clone was seen a handful of times. This chain links TRBV5-4 with TRBJ2-5; TRBD2 might be the D (5 bases). The germline V gene encodes CDR1 SGHNT and CDR2 YYREEE (reference sequence). The ends were cut back, 2 bases at V and 5 bases at J, with 16 bases in the middle. CDR3 size: 15 residues. The CDR3 nucleotides are TGTGCCAGCAGCTTTACCGGGATCGAAGGGGAGACCCAGTACTTC. Translating it yields CASSFTGIEGETQYF.

J is TRBJ2-5 and V is TRBV30, with a tentative D call TRBD2 (5 bases). The CDR3 covers 15 residues. V was trimmed by 0 bases and J by 3 bases, leaving 14 bases between them. Germline CDR1 and CDR2: GTSNPN and SVGIG (reference sequence). The CDR3 bases are TGTGCCTGGAGTGTACTAGGTGGGAGAGAAGAGACCCAGTACTTC. Protein sequence: CAWSVLGGREETQYF.

The chain uses TRBV25-1 and TRBJ2-7; tentative D call: TRBD2 (5 bases). The ends were cut back, 4 bases at V and 0 bases at J, with 7 bases in the middle. The length of the CDR3 is 13 residues. The germline CDR1 and CDR2 sequences are MGHDK and SYGVNS. The DNA for the CDR3 is TGTGCCAGCAGTGCCGCGGGCTCCTACGAGCAGTACTTC. Residues: CASSAAGSYEQYF.

This chain joins TRBV18 and TRBJ2-4; D possibly corresponds to TRBD1 (6 bases). Trimming shortened V by 3 bases and J by 8 bases, and 14 bases separated the two germline ends. The CDR3 has 14 residues. Germline lookup yields CDR1 KGHSH and CDR2 LQKENI. The CDR3, as DNA: TGTGCCAGCTCACCGCAGGGGAGTATGGACATTCAGTACTTC. Protein sequence: CASSPQGSMDIQYF.

This clone was counted only a few times. The CDR3 protein is CATSRDRDRGRNEQFF. In DNA, the CDR3 is TGTGCCACCAGCAGAGATCGAGACAGGGGGCGGAATGAGCAGTTCTTC. The rearrangement joins TRBV15 to TRBJ2-1, with 10 bases aligning to TRBD1. Unmatched junction bases numbered 6, after V lost 0 bases and J lost 7 bases. The CDR3 is made up of 16 amino acids. Germline V gene lookup returns CDR1 LNHNV and CDR2 YYDKDF (reference sequence).

This chain links TRBV30 with TRBJ2-5, with 7 bases identical to TRBD2. V shed 8 bases and J 1 base; nucleotides not matched to a gene: 4. CDR1 GTSNPN and CDR2 SVGIG come from the germline V gene (reference sequence). CDR3 length: 12 residues. The DNA of the CDR3 is TGTGCCGGCACTAGCGTCCAAGAGACCCAGTACTTC. Its translation: CAGTSVQETQYF.

Only a few counts were recorded for this clone. V is TRBV5-1 and J is TRBJ2-5; 8 bases align to TRBD1. Germline loops: CDR1 SGHRS, CDR2 YFSETQ. The trim removed 7 bases at V and 4 bases at J, leaving 3 bases unmatched. The CDR3 covers 12 residues. The chain's CDR3 is CASGQGTETQYF. The CDR3 coding sequence is TGCGCCAGCGGACAGGGTACAGAGACCCAGTACTTC. Filled out from reference TRBV5-1 and TRBJ2-5, the complete variable domain reads KAGVTQTPRYLIKTRGQQVTLSCSPISGHRSVSWYQQTPGQGLQFLFEYFSETQRNKGNFPGRFSGRQFSNSRSEMNVSTLELGDSALYLCASGQGTETQYFGPGTRLLVL.

The chain is built from TRBV27 and TRBJ2-1; no clear D. Looked up from germline, CDR1 is MNHEY and CDR2 is SMNVEV (reference sequence). The CDR3 is 16 amino acids. Trimming cost V 5 bases and J 1 base, with 15 bases left between them. CDR3 sequence: CASSPSYSVSYNEQFF. In nucleotides, the CDR3 is TGTGCCAGCAGTCCGTCTTACAGTGTTTCCTACAATGAGCAGTTCTTC.

This clone was seen more than once but under ten times. V is TRBV19 and J is TRBJ2-1; 8 bases fit TRBD2. Germline CDR1 is LNHDA and CDR2 is SQIVND (reference sequence). The trim removed 8 bases at V and 2 bases at J, leaving 5 bases unmatched. The CDR3 totals 14 residues. CDR3 amino acids: CASAGGRAYNEQFF. The CDR3 bases are TGTGCCAGTGCGGGGGGAAGGGCCTACAATGAGCAGTTCTTC.

This clone was counted between two and nine times. The chain has TRBV11-2 and TRBJ2-5; possible D gene TRBD1, 5 bases. Germline assignment: CDR1 SGHAT and CDR2 FQNNGV. The CDR3 totals 13 residues. Trimming took 7 bases from V and 1 from J, leaving 10 bases between them. The CDR3 region is CASTQGSQETQYF. CDR3 nucleotide sequence: TGTGCCAGCACCCAGGGAAGCCAAGAGACCCAGTACTTC.

The V and J genes are TRBV7-2 and TRBJ2-5; 9 bases fit TRBD2. With V trimmed by 5 bases and J by 4 bases, 14 bases remained unmatched. Germline V gives CDR1 SGHTA, CDR2 FQGNSA. This CDR3 contains 17 residues. CDR3 amino acids: CASSRRAGGAEGETQYF. The CDR3, as DNA: TGTGCCAGCAGCCGAAGAGCGGGAGGCGCAGAGGGAGAGACCCAGTACTTC. The whole variable domain, remainder taken from reference TRBV7-2 and TRBJ2-5, is GAGVSQSPSNKVTEKGKDVELRCDPISGHTALYWYRQSLGQGLEFLIYFQGNSAPDKSGLPSDRFSAERTGGSVSTLTIQRTQQEDSAVYLCASSRRAGGAEGETQYFGPGTRLLVL.

This CDR3 is CASSSGQAAGYEQYF. The CDR3 region has the DNA TGTGCCAGCAGTTCGGGACAGGCGGCGGGTTACGAGCAGTACTTC. V gene TRBV28 combines with J gene TRBJ2-7; 8 bases match TRBD1. CDR3 length: 15 amino acids. The V and J ends lost 4 bases and 4 bases, in that order; junction bases with no gene match: 9. The germline gives CDR1 MDHEN, CDR2 SYDVKM.

This clone was detected only a few times. V gene TRBV9 combines with J gene TRBJ2-3, with TRBD1 matching over 8 bases. CDR3 size: 15 residues. Germline CDR1 is SGDLS and CDR2 is YYNGEE. The V and J ends lost 3 bases and 2 bases, in that order; junction bases with no gene match: 5. The DNA of the CDR3 is TGTGCCAGCAGCGCAGAGACAGGGGACACAGATACGCAGTATTTT. This translates into CASSAETGDTDTQYF. The complete variable domain, with remaining parts taken from reference TRBV9 and TRBJ2-3, reads DSGVTQTPKHLITATGQRVTLRCSPRSGDLSVYWYQQSLDQGLQFLIQYYNGEERAKGNILERFSAQQFPDLHSELNLSSLELGDSALYFCASSAETGDTDTQYFGPGTRLTVL.

V usage is TRBV15 and J usage is TRBJ2-7, with D possibly being TRBD1 (6 bases). The length of the CDR3 is 13 residues. The ends were cut back, 11 bases at V and 3 bases at J, with 17 bases in the middle. Germline V CDR1 and CDR2: LNHNV, YYDKDF (reference sequence). CDR3 nucleotide sequence: TGTGCCCCTACTGCAGGGGCTCGCTACGAGCAGTACGTC. Residues: CAPTAGARYEQYV.